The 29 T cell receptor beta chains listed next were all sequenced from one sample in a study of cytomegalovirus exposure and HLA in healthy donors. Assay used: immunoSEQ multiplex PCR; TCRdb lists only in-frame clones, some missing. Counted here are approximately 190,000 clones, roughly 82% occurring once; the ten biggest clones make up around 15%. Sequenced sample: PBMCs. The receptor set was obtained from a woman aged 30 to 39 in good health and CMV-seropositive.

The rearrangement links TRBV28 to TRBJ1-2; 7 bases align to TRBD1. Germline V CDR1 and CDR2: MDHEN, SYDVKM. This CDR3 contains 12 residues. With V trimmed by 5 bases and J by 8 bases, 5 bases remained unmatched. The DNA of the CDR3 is TGTGCCAGCAGTCAGGGACAGATCGGCTACACCTTC. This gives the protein CASSQGQIGYTF.

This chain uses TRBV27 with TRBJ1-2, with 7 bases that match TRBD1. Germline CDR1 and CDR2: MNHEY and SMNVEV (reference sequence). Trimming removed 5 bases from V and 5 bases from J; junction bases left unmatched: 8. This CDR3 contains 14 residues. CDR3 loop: CASSPRTGAYGYTF. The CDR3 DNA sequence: TGTGCCAGCAGTCCTCGGACAGGAGCTTATGGCTACACCTTC.

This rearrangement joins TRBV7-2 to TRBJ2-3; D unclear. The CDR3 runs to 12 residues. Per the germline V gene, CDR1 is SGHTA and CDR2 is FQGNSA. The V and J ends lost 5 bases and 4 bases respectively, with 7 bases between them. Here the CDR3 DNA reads TGTGCCAGCAGCCCTACGGCAGATACGCAGTATTTT. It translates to CASSPTADTQYF.

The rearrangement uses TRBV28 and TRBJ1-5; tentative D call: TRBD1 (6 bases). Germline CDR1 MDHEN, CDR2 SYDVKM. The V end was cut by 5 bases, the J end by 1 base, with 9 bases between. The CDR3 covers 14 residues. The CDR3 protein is CASSPDRSNQPQHF. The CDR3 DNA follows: TGTGCCAGCAGTCCCGACAGGAGCAATCAGCCCCAGCATTTT.

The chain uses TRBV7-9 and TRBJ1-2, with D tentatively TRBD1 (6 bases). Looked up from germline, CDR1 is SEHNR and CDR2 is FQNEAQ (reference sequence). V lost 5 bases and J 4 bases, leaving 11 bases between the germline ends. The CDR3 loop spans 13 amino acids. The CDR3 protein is CASSPGTSYGYTF. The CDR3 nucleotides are TGTGCCAGCAGCCCCGGGACAAGCTATGGCTACACCTTC.

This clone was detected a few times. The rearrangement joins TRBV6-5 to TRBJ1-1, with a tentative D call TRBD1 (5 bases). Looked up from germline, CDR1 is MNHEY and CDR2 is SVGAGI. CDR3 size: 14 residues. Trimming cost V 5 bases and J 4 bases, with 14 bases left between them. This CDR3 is CASSEGALITEAFF. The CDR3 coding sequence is TGTGCCAGCAGTGAAGGGGCACTAATCACTGAAGCTTTCTTT.

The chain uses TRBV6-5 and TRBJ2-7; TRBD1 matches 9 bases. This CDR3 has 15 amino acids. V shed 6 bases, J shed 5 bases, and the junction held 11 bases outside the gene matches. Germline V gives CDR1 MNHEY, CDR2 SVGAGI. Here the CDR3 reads CASRYLRDRANEQYF. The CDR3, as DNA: TGTGCCAGCAGGTACCTCCGGGACAGGGCCAACGAGCAGTACTTC.

The CDR3 protein is CASSFGAGGQPQHF. CDR3 DNA sequence: TGTGCCAGCAGTTTCGGGGCAGGGGGTCAGCCCCAGCATTTT. The genes are TRBV27 and TRBJ1-5; the match to TRBD1 covers 7 bases. CDR1 MNHEY and CDR2 SMNVEV come from the germline V gene (reference sequence). The V segment lost 3 bases and the J segment 6 bases; nucleotides outside the gene matches: 5. There are 14 residues in the CDR3.

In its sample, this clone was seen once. The CDR3 nucleotides read TGTGCCAGCAGTCACGACAGGAGTCAGCATTTT. This sequence encodes CASSHDRSQHF. The chain couples TRBV6-6 to TRBJ1-5, with D tentatively TRBD1 (6 bases). The CDR3 loop spans 11 amino acids. Trimming removed 5 bases at V and 13 bases at J, with 12 bases between. Germline V gives CDR1 MNHNY, CDR2 SVGAGI (reference sequence).

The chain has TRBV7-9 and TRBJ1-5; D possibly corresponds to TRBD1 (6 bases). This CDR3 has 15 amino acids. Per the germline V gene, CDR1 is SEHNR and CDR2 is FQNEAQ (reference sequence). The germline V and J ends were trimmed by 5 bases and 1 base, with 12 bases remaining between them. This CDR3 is CASSPGDVSNQPQHF. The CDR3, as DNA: TGTGCCAGCAGCCCAGGGGACGTAAGCAATCAGCCCCAGCATTTT.

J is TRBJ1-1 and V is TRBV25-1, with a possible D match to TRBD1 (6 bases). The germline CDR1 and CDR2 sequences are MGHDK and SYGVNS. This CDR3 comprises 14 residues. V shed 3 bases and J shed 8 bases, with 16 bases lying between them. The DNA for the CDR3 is TGTGCCAGCAGTGATACCCGTCGGACAGAAGAAGCTTTCTTT. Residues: CASSDTRRTEEAFF.

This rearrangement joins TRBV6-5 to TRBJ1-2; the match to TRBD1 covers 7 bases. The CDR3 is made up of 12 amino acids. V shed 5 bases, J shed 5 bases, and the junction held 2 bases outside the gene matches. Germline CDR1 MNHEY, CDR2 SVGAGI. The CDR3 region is CASSGDRYGYTF. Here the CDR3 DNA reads TGTGCCAGCAGTGGGGACAGATATGGCTACACCTTC.

This CDR3 is CASSPPRARTEAFF. The CDR3 bases are TGTGCCAGCAGTCCCCCCAGGGCGCGTACTGAAGCTTTCTTT. This sequence joins TRBV6-5 and TRBJ1-1; D might be TRBD1 (5 bases). V dropped 5 bases and J dropped 5 bases, with 15 bases sitting between them. CDR1 is MNHEY and CDR2 is SVGAGI in the germline V gene. The CDR3 sequence is 14 residues long.

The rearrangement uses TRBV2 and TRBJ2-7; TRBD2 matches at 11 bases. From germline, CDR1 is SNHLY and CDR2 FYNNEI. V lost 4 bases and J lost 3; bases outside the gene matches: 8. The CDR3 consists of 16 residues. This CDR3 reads CASSGGTSGGGYEQYF. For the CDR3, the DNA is TGTGCCAGCAGTGGCGGGACTAGCGGAGGGGGCTACGAGCAGTACTTC.

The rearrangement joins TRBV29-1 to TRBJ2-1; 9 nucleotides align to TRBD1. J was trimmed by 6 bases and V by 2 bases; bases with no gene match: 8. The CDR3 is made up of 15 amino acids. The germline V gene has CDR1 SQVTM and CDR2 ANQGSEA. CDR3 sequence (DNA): TGCAGCGTTGAAACCGGGACAGGGTTCACCAATGAGCAGTTCTTC. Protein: CSVETGTGFTNEQFF.

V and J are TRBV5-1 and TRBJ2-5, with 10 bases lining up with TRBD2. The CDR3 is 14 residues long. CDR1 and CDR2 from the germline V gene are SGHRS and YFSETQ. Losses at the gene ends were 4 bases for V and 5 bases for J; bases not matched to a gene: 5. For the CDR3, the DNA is TGCGCCAGCAGCCAAGGGACTAGCGCCGAGACCCAGTACTTC. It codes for CASSQGTSAETQYF.

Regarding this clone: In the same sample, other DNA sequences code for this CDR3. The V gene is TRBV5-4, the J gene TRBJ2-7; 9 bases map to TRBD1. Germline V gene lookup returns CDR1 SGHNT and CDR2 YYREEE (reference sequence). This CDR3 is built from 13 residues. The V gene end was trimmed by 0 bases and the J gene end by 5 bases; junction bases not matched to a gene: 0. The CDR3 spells CASSLDRGHEQYF. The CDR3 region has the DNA TGTGCCAGCAGCTTGGACAGGGGGCACGAGCAGTACTTC.

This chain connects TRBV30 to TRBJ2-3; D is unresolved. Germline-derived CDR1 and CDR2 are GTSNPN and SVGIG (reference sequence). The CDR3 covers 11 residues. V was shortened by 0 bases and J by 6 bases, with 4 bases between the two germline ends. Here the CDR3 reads CAWSVSDTQYF. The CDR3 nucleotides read TGTGCCTGGAGTGTATCGGATACGCAGTATTTT. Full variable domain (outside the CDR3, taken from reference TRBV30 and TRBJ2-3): SQTIHQWPATLVQPVGSPLSLECTVEGTSNPNLYWYRQAAGRGLQLLFYSVGIGQISSEVPQNLSASRPQDRQFILSSKKLLLSDSGFYLCAWSVSDTQYFGPGTRLTVL.

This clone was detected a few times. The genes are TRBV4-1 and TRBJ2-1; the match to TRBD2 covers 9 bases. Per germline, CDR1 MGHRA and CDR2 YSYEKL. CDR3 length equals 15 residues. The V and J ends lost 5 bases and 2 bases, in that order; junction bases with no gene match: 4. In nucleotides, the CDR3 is TGCGCCAGCAGCGAAGCTAGCGGGGCCTACAATGAGCAGTTCTTC. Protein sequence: CASSEASGAYNEQFF.

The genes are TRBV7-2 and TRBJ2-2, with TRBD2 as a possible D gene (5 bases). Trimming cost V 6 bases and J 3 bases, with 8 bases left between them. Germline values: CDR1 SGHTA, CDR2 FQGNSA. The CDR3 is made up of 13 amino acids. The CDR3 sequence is CASSWRDTGELFF. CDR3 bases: TGTGCCAGCAGTTGGCGGGACACCGGGGAGCTGTTTTTT.

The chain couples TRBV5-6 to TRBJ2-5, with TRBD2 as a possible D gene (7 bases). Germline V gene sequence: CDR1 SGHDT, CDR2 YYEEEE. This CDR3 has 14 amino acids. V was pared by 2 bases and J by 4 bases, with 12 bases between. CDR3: CASSFRGGGETQYF. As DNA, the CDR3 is TGTGCCAGCAGCTTTAGGGGGGGCGGAGAGACCCAGTACTTC.

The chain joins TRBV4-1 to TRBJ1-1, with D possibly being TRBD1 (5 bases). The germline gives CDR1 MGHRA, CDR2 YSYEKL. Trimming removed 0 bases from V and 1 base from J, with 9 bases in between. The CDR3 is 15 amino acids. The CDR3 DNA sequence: TGCGCCAGCAGCCAAGATTGGGGGGGGAACACTGAAGCTTTCTTT. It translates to CASSQDWGGNTEAFF.

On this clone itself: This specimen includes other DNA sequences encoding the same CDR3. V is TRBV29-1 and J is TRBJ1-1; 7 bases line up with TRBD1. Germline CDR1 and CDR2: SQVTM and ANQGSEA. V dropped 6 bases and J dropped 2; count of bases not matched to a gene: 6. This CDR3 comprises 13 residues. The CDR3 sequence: CSVNRGPNTEAFF. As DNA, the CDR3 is TGCAGCGTGAACAGGGGACCAAACACTGAAGCTTTCTTT.

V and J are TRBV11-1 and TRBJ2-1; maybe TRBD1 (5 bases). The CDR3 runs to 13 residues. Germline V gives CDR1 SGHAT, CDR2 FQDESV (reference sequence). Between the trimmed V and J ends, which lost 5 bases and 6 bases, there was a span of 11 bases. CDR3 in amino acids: CASSAGPANEQFF. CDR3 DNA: TGTGCCAGCAGCGCAGGGCCAGCCAATGAGCAGTTCTTC.

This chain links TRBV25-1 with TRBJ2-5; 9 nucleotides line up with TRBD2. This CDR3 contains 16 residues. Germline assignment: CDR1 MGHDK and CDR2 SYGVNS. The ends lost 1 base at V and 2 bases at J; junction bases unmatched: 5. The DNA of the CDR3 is TGTGCCAGCAGTGAATTTATAGCGGGAGTTCAAGAGACCCAGTACTTC. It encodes CASSEFIAGVQETQYF.

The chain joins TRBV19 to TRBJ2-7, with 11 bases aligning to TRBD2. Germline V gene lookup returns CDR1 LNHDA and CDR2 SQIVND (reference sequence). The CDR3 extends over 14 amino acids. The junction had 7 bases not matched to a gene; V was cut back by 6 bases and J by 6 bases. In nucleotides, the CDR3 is TGTGCCAGTAGGTCGACTAGCGGGAACCGCGAGCAGTACTTC. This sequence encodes CASRSTSGNREQYF.

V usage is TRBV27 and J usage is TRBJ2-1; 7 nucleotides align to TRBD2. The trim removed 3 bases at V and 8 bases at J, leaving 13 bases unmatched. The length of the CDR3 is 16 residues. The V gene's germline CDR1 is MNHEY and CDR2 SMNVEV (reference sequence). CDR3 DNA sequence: TGTGCCAGCAGTTTTTATGATGCGGGAGCGGACGATGAGCAGTTCTTC. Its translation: CASSFYDAGADDEQFF.

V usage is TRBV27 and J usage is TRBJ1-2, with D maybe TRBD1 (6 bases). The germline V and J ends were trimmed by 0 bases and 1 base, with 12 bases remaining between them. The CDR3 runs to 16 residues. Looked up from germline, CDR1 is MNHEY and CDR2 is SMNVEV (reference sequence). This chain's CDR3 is CASSLSGGLGNYGYTF. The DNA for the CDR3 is TGTGCCAGCAGTTTATCGGGGGGGCTGGGTAACTATGGCTACACCTTC.

CDR3 sequence reads: CASSPRLAYEQYF. DNA of the CDR3: TGCGCCAGCAGCCCCCGTCTAGCCTACGAGCAGTACTTC. V and J are TRBV4-1 and TRBJ2-7; no clear D gene. This CDR3 has 13 amino acids. Deletions cut 4 bases from V and 2 bases from J, with 9 bases between. The germline V gene encodes CDR1 MGHRA and CDR2 YSYEKL.